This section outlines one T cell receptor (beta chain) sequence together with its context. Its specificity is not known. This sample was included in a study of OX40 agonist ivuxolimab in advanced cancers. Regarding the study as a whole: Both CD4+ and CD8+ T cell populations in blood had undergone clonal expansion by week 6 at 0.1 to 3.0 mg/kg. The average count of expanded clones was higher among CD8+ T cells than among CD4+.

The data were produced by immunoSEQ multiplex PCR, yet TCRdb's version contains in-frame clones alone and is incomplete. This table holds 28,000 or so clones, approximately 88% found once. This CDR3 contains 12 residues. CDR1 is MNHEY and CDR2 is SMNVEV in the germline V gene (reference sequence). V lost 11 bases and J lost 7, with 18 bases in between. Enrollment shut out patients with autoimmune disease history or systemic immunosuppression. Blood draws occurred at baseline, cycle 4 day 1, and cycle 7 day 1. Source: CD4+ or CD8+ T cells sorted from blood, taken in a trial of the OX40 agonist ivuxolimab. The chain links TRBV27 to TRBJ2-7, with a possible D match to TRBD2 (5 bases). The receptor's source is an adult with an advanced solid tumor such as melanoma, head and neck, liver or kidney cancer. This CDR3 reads CACSGGLGEQYF. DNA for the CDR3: TGTGCCTGTAGTGGCGGGTTAGGAGAGCAGTACTTC.